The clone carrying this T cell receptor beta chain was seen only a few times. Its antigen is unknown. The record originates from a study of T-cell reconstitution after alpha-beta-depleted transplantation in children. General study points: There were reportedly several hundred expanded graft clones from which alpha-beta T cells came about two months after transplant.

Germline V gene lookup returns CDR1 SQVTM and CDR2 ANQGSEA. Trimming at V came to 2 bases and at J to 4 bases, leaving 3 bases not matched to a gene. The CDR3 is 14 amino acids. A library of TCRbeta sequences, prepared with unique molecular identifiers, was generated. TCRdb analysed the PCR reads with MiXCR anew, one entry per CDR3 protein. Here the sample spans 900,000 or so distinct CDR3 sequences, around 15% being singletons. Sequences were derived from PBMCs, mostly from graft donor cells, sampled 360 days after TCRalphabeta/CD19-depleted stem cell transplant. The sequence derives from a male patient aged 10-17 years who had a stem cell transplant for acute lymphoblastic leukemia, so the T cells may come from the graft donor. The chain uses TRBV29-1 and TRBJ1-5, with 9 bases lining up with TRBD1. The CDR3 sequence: CSVETGGLNQPQHF. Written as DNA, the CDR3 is TGCAGCGTTGAAACAGGGGGCCTTAATCAGCCCCAGCATTTT.